The 25 T cell receptor beta chains presented below share a single source sample, sequenced in a study of technical replicates of blood from a few donors. Clones were read by immunoSEQ multiplex PCR, and TCRdb kept only the in-frame ones, dropping some. The sample includes around 84,000 clones, around 97% of them seen just once. Sequencing was done on a sample of T cells isolated from PBMCs. These receptors came from a human donor in good health.

The V and J genes are TRBV6-5 and TRBJ1-2; perhaps TRBD1 as D (6 bases). From germline, CDR1 is MNHEY and CDR2 SVGAGI. V was trimmed by 7 bases and J by 7 bases, leaving 16 bases between them. The CDR3 contains 13 residues. The CDR3 spells CASIQQGAAGYTF. In DNA form, the CDR3 reads TGTGCCAGCATCCAACAGGGCGCTGCTGGCTACACCTTC.

This rearrangement joins TRBV11-3 to TRBJ2-7; D may be TRBD1 (6 bases). Germline V gives CDR1 SGHNT, CDR2 YENEEA. V lost 7 bases and J 1 base, leaving 14 bases between the germline ends. CDR3 length: 14 amino acids. The CDR3 DNA reads as TGTGCCAGCACCGACCAGGGACAATCCTACGAGCAGTACTTC. Translating it yields CASTDQGQSYEQYF.

The rearrangement uses TRBV19 and TRBJ2-1; 9 nucleotides match TRBD1. This CDR3 has 16 amino acids. Looked up from germline, CDR1 is LNHDA and CDR2 is SQIVND (reference sequence). V gave up 3 bases and J gave up 2 bases; unmatched junction bases: 5. DNA of the CDR3: TGTGCCAGTAGTATGACCGGGACAGGGCCCTACAATGAGCAGTTCTTC. This codes for CASSMTGTGPYNEQFF.

The V call is TRBV10-2, the J call TRBJ1-5; maybe TRBD1 (6 bases). The CDR3 covers 16 residues. Trimming removed 2 bases from V and 5 bases from J, with 16 bases in between. Germline values: CDR1 WSHSY, CDR2 SAAADI. The CDR3 sequence: CASSEKKGVKDQPQHF. DNA of the CDR3: TGCGCCAGCAGTGAGAAGAAGGGGGTTAAGGATCAGCCCCAGCATTTT.

This rearrangement joins TRBV5-6 to TRBJ1-3, with D perhaps TRBD1 (6 bases). The germline V gene has CDR1 SGHDT and CDR2 YYEEEE. The CDR3 is 14 amino acids. V was cut by 1 base and J by 11 bases, with 16 bases left in between. This chain's CDR3 is CASSLLDRSGAIYF. CDR3 DNA sequence: TGTGCCAGCAGCTTGCTCGACAGGTCGGGCGCCATATATTTT.

V and J are TRBV5-6 and TRBJ2-2; D perhaps matches TRBD2 (6 bases). CDR1 and CDR2 (germline): SGHDT, YYEEEE. V shed 5 bases and J shed 4 bases, with 9 bases lying between them. The CDR3 loop spans 13 amino acids. DNA of the CDR3: TGTGCCAGCAGATCGGGGGTCACCGGGGAGCTGTTTTTT. It is translated as CASRSGVTGELFF.

The V gene is TRBV5-8, the J gene TRBJ2-2, with unresolved D. V was shortened by 0 bases and J by 1 base, with 7 bases between the two germline ends. The germline CDR1 and CDR2 sequences are SGHTS and YDEGEE. The CDR3 runs 15 residues. The chain's CDR3 is CASSLGAMNTGELFF. The CDR3, as DNA: TGTGCCAGCAGCTTGGGGGCGATGAACACCGGGGAGCTGTTTTTT.

This chain joins TRBV19 and TRBJ2-1; no reliable D call. V was cut by 1 base and J by 9 bases, with 10 bases left in between. Germline CDR1 reads LNHDA; CDR2 reads SQIVND (reference sequence). The CDR3 has 13 amino acids. CDR3 loop: CASSIAIATEQFF. The CDR3 DNA reads TGTGCCAGTAGTATAGCGATAGCCACTGAGCAGTTCTTC.

V usage is TRBV28 and J usage is TRBJ2-7; 8 positions agree with TRBD2. Germline-derived CDR1 and CDR2 are MDHEN and SYDVKM. V gave up 6 bases and J gave up 2 bases; unmatched junction bases: 6. The CDR3 is 14 amino acids. CDR3 sequence (DNA): TGTGCCAGCAGGCGGGGGGCAGGGCCCTACGAGCAGTACTTC. The encoded protein is CASRRGAGPYEQYF.

The rearrangement joins TRBV19 to TRBJ1-1, with D possibly being TRBD1 (6 bases). V was shortened by 4 bases and J by 0 bases, with 15 bases between the two germline ends. This CDR3 is 16 amino acids long. From germline, CDR1 is LNHDA and CDR2 SQIVND (reference sequence). CDR3 sequence (DNA): TGTGCCAGTAGTACATCGGACAGTCCCATGAACACTGAAGCTTTCTTT. Its translation: CASSTSDSPMNTEAFF.

Only one count was recorded for this clone. The chain recombines TRBV6-5 with TRBJ1-5; the match to TRBD1 covers 8 bases. CDR1 MNHEY and CDR2 SVGAGI come from the germline V gene. CDR3 size: 16 residues. The V segment lost 1 base and the J segment 6 bases; nucleotides outside the gene matches: 8. The CDR3: CASSYYNPRGRQPQHF. In nucleotides, the CDR3 is TGTGCCAGCAGTTACTACAACCCCAGGGGGCGTCAGCCCCAGCATTTT.

This chain joins TRBV6-5 and TRBJ1-2; D gene unclear. V dropped 4 bases and J dropped 4 bases, with 19 bases sitting between them. The V gene's germline CDR1 is MNHEY and CDR2 SVGAGI. The CDR3 loop spans 16 amino acids. In DNA form, the CDR3 reads TGTGCCAGCAGTTCCGGGTGGCCCGAGGCTTTCTATGGCTACACCTTC. The encoded protein is CASSSGWPEAFYGYTF.

The chain recombines TRBV5-1 with TRBJ2-1; TRBD1 matches 12 bases. J lost 9 bases, V lost 4 bases, and 5 bases had no gene match. Germline-derived CDR1 and CDR2 are SGHRS and YFSETQ. The CDR3 consists of 14 residues. The chain's CDR3 is CASSRPGQGAEQFF. The CDR3 DNA follows: TGCGCCAGCAGCAGACCGGGACAGGGGGCTGAGCAGTTCTTC.

J is TRBJ2-1 and V is TRBV2; a weak D match, TRBD2 (7 bases). Trimming shortened V by 6 bases and J by 9 bases, and 18 bases separated the two germline ends. Germline V gene sequence: CDR1 SNHLY, CDR2 FYNNEI. The CDR3 runs to 14 residues. The CDR3 DNA follows: TGTGCCAGCAGGATCCGGGGGGCGGTGTCTGAGCAGTTCTTC. Protein sequence: CASRIRGAVSEQFF. Drawing the rest from reference TRBV2 and TRBJ2-1, the complete variable domain is EPEVTQTPSHQVTQMGQEVILRCVPISNHLYFYWYRQILGQKVEFLVSFYNNEISEKSEIFDDQFSVERPDGSNFTLKIRSTKLEDSAMYFCASRIRGAVSEQFFGPGTRLTVL.

In the case of this clone: A read error may account for a junction end that differs from germline. The chain is built from TRBV7-9 and TRBJ1-1, with D tentatively TRBD1 (6 bases). Germline loops: CDR1 SEHNR, CDR2 FQNEAQ (reference sequence). The CDR3 consists of 14 residues. Here the CDR3 reads CASSLRLRDTETFF. CDR3 bases: TGTGCCAGCAGCCTCCGTCTCCGGGACACTGAAACTTTCTTT.

This sequence joins TRBV12-5 and TRBJ2-5; the D gene is possibly TRBD1 (5 bases). The V gene's germline CDR1 is LGHNT and CDR2 FRNRAP. The CDR3 consists of 14 residues. With 3 bases removed from V and 1 base from J, the gap between germline ends came to 9 bases. The CDR3 DNA reads as TGTGCTAGTGGTTTCAGGGCGATCCAAGAGACCCAGTACTTC. As protein: CASGFRAIQETQYF.

The chain has TRBV6-6 and TRBJ2-2, with D possibly being TRBD1 (6 bases). The V end lost 6 bases, the J end lost 5 bases, and 13 bases lay between the germline ends. Germline V lookup: CDR1 MNHNY, CDR2 SVGAGI (reference sequence). This CDR3 is built from 14 residues. The CDR3, as DNA: TGTGCCAGCAGCGGACAGCTTGGGACCGGGGAGCTGTTTTTT. This translates into CASSGQLGTGELFF.

This chain links TRBV27 with TRBJ1-1; no definite D call. This CDR3 contains 13 residues. V was clipped by 4 bases and J by 4 bases, with 10 bases between them. Germline assignment: CDR1 MNHEY and CDR2 SMNVEV (reference sequence). CDR3 DNA: TGTGCCAGCAGTTCGCCGGGGAGCACTGAAGCTTTCTTT. It encodes CASSSPGSTEAFF.

This chain connects TRBV5-1 to TRBJ2-3; 8 bases map to TRBD1. CDR1 SGHRS and CDR2 YFSETQ come from the germline V gene. This CDR3 is 19 amino acids long. J gave up 0 bases and V 0 bases, and 12 bases lay outside the gene matches. The chain's CDR3 is CASSLERGTGRSSTDTQYF. The CDR3 DNA follows: TGCGCCAGCAGCTTGGAACGAGGGACAGGTCGATCTAGCACAGATACGCAGTATTTT.

The V gene is TRBV20-1, the J gene TRBJ2-7; D is unclear. CDR1 and CDR2 (germline): DFQATT, SNEGSKA (reference sequence). The CDR3 runs 11 residues. V was trimmed by 1 base and J by 6 bases, leaving 7 bases between them. DNA for the CDR3: TGCAGTGCTAGAGGCGTCGGCGAGCAGTACTTC. Its protein product is CSARGVGEQYF.

The V call is TRBV11-2, the J call TRBJ1-4; D is unclear. This CDR3 comprises 18 residues. Per the germline V gene, CDR1 is SGHAT and CDR2 is FQNNGV. Trimming removed 4 bases at V and 0 bases at J, with 18 bases between. The CDR3 nucleotides read TGTGCCAGCAGCTCGCGCCTTAGATCTAGTGCAACTAATGAAAAACTGTTTTTT. This encodes CASSSRLRSSATNEKLFF.

The rearrangement joins TRBV27 to TRBJ2-2; unclear D gene. V lost 8 bases and J 4 bases, leaving 8 bases between the germline ends. Germline values: CDR1 MNHEY, CDR2 SMNVEV (reference sequence). The CDR3 is 12 residues long. For the CDR3, the DNA is TGTGCCAGCGGCCTTCTCACCGGGGAGCTGTTTTTT. Its translation: CASGLLTGELFF.

This clone has just one count. This chain links TRBV27 with TRBJ2-5; no clear D. Germline CDR1 MNHEY, CDR2 SMNVEV (reference sequence). V gave up 7 bases and J gave up 9 bases, with 12 bases separating them. This CDR3 is built from 11 residues. DNA for the CDR3: TGTGCCAGCACCAACTTTGGTGCCCAGTACTTC. Its protein product is CASTNFGAQYF.

The chain links TRBV6-1 to TRBJ2-7; 7 nucleotides align to TRBD2. CDR3 size: 14 residues. Germline CDR1 and CDR2: MNHNS and SASEGT. V lost 6 bases to trimming and J lost 2 bases; unmatched junction nucleotides: 7. CDR3 in amino acids: CASRLGGGPYEQYF. CDR3 nucleotides: TGTGCCAGCAGGTTGGGGGGAGGGCCCTACGAGCAGTACTTC.

The chain links TRBV4-1 to TRBJ2-5; perhaps TRBD2 as D (7 bases). V was clipped by 1 base and J by 4 bases, with 13 bases between them. CDR3 size: 15 residues. Germline V CDR1 and CDR2: MGHRA, YSYEKL. The CDR3, as DNA: TGCGCCAGCAGCCAAGGGGCGGGGGCCGGAGAGACCCAGTACTTC. Translation gives CASSQGAGAGETQYF.